The 2 T cell receptor beta chains listed next were all sequenced from one sample in a study of memory CD8 T cells in hepatitis C reinfection. Time point specified: peak reinfection, 3 to 8 weeks after reinfection detection. The sorted cells went straight to TCR sequencing with no prior in vitro expansion. Profiling relied on immunoSEQ multiplex PCR, and the TCRdb table lists in-frame clones only, not all of them. The sample contains under 50,000 clones, over 75% of which appear only once. Sequencing used naive CD8+ T cells sorted from blood. The receptors were gathered from a man aged 18 to 30 with hepatitis C virus infection.

The chain links TRBV27 to TRBJ2-7, with 7 nucleotides matching TRBD1. V gave up 6 bases and J gave up 0 bases; unmatched junction bases: 8. The CDR3 totals 15 residues. Germline V CDR1 and CDR2: MNHEY, SMNVEV (reference sequence). The CDR3, as DNA: TGTGCCAGCAGCTTTACAGGGGATAGCTCCTACGAGCAGTACTTC. It translates to CASSFTGDSSYEQYF.

The chain combines TRBV4-1 with TRBJ1-1; D is undetermined. This CDR3 region has 14 residues. V shed 4 bases and J shed 3 bases, with 12 bases lying between them. Germline CDR1 and CDR2: MGHRA and YSYEKL. CDR3 amino acids: CASSPQRDYTEAFF. CDR3 bases: TGCGCCAGCAGCCCTCAACGGGATTACACTGAAGCTTTCTTT.